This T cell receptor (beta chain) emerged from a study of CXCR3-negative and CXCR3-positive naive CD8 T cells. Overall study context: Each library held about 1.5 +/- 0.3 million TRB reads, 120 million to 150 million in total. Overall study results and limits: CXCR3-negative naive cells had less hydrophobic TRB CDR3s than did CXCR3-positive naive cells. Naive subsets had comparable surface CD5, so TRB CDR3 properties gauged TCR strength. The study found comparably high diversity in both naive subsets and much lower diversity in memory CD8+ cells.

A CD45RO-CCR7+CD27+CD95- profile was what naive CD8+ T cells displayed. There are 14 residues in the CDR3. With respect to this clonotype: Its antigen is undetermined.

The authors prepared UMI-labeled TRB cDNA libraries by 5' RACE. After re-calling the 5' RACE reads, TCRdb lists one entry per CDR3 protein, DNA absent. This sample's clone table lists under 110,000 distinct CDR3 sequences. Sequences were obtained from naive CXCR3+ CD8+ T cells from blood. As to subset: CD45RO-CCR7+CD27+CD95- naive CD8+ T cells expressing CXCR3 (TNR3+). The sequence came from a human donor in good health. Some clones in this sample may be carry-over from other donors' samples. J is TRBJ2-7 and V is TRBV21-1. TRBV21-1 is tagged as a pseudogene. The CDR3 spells CASSKASGLYEQYF.